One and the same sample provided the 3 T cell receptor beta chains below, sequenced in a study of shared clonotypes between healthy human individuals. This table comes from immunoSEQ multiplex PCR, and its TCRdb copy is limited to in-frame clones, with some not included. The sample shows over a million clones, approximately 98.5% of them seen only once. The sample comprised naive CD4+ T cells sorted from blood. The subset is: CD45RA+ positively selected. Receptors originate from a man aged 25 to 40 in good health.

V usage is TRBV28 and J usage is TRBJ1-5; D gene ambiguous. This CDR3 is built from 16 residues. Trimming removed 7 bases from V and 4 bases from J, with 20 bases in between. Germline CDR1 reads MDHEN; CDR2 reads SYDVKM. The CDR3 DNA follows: TGTGCCAGCACCCCCACGCTGATGGTAGGTAATCAGCCCCAGCATTTT. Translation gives CASTPTLMVGNQPQHF.

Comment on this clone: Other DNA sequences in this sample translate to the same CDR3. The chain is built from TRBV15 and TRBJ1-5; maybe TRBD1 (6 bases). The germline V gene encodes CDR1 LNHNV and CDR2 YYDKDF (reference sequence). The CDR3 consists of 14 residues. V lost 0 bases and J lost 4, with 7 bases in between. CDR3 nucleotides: TGTGCCACCAGCAGAGATAGGGGGAATCAGCCCCAGCATTTT. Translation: CATSRDRGNQPQHF.

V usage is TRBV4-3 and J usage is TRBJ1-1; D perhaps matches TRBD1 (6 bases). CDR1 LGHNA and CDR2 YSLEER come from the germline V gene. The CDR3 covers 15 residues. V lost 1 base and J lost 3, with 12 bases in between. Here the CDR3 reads CASSQVEGGDTEAFF. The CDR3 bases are TGCGCCAGCAGCCAAGTGGAGGGGGGAGACACTGAAGCTTTCTTT.